These T cell receptor beta chains were read from a single sample in a study of vaccination effects on CD4 cells after COVID-19. TCRdb keeps only in-frame clones here, not all; method: immunoSEQ multiplex PCR. The data hold some 69,000 clones, with around 67% observed a single time. No antigens are known for them. The sample in question was CD4+ T cells from PBMCs cultured without peptide, obtained after COVID-19 vaccination. The receptors were gathered from a human donor who received a COVID-19 vaccine. CDR3s include the opening cysteine and the closing phenylalanine or tryptophan. Fields, in order: D gene, J gene, V gene, clone size, CDR3 protein, CDR3 DNA. A D gene is named only where the DNA matches it firmly. The size entry is marked missing in some rows and otherwise reads once, few, many or a size class.

>-|TRBJ1-2|TRBV2|-
CASRRGSLGGVPYGYTF
TGTGCCAGCAGGAGGGGTTCCCTAGGAGGGGTTCCCTATGGCTACACCTTC
>-|TRBJ1-2|TRBV7-9|-
CASSLASQGGYTF
TGTGCCAGCAGCTTAGCGAGTCAGGGCGGCTACACCTTC
>TRBD2|TRBJ2-1|TRBV11-3|-
CASSAGAGLAGGPLGNEQFF
TGTGCCAGCAGCGCCGGGGCGGGACTAGCGGGGGGGCCCTTAGGCAATGAGCAGTTCTTC
>-|TRBJ2-2|TRBV18|-
CASSPLDSEGELFF
TGTGCCAGCTCACCATTAGACAGCGAAGGGGAGCTGTTTTTT
>-|TRBJ1-1|TRBV14|-
CASSSRGFMNTEAFF
TGTGCCAGCAGCTCCAGGGGATTTATGAACACTGAAGCTTTCTTT
>TRBD2|TRBJ2-2|TRBV11-2|-
CASSTLLAGGMNTGELFF
TGTGCCAGCAGCACCCTACTAGCGGGGGGGATGAACACCGGGGAGCTGTTTTTT
>-|TRBJ2-1|TRBV11-2|-
CASSSVLRHEQFF
TGTGCCAGCAGCTCCGTGCTTCGCCATGAGCAGTTCTTC
>-|TRBJ1-1|TRBV27|-
CASNVLGGGRTEAFF
TGTGCCAGCAACGTACTGGGGGGGGGTAGGACTGAAGCTTTCTTT
>-|TRBJ1-1|TRBV18|once
CASSPGKGTEAFF
TGTGCCAGCTCACCAGGGAAGGGAACTGAAGCTTTCTTT
>-|TRBJ2-3|TRBV4-2|-
CASSQEGGDTQYF
TGTGCCAGCAGCCAAGAGGGAGGAGATACGCAGTATTTT
>-|TRBJ2-5|TRBV3-1/TRBV3-2|-
CASSHRQFQETQYF
TGTGCCAGCAGCCACAGACAGTTCCAAGAGACCCAGTACTTC
>TRBD1|TRBJ2-1|TRBV11-2|once
CASSLGQTTSEQFF
TGTGCCAGCAGCTTGGGACAGACAACAAGTGAGCAGTTCTTC
>-|TRBJ2-5|TRBV29-1|-
CSTYVTSGRETQYF
TGCAGCACCTATGTCACGAGCGGCCGCGAGACCCAGTACTTC
>-|TRBJ1-1|TRBV5-1|-
CASSPEGTGVKAFF
TGCGCCAGCAGCCCGGAGGGGACGGGAGTAAAAGCTTTCTTT
>-|TRBJ2-2|TRBV7-9|few
CASSFSAKENTGELFF
TGTGCCAGCAGCTTTTCGGCAAAGGAAAACACCGGGGAGCTGTTTTTT
>-|TRBJ1-1|TRBV7-2|few
CASSLGIQGNTEAFF
TGTGCCAGCAGCTTAGGAATACAGGGGAACACTGAAGCTTTCTTT
>-|TRBJ2-3|TRBV5-1|-
CASRSRVLGTDTQYF
TGCGCCAGCCGTTCCCGGGTCTTGGGGACAGATACGCAGTATTTT
>TRBD2|TRBJ2-5|TRBV29-1|-
CSVDGLAEPGETQYF
TGCAGCGTTGACGGACTAGCAGAACCGGGAGAGACCCAGTACTTC
>-|TRBJ1-1|TRBV19|-
CASSSRQNTEAFF
TGTGCCAGTAGTTCTAGACAGAACACTGAAGCTTTCTTT
>TRBD1|TRBJ1-4|TRBV3-1/TRBV3-2|-
CASSQDVEQGRLFF
TGTGCCAGCAGCCAAGATGTTGAACAGGGGCGACTGTTTTTT
>-|TRBJ1-2|TRBV7-9|-
CASSLRVNYGYTF
TGTGCCAGCAGCTTACGAGTAAACTATGGCTACACCTTC
>-|TRBJ1-4|TRBV20-1|-
CSASLLEKLFF
TGCAGTGCTAGCCTCCTCGAGAAACTGTTTTTT
>TRBD1|TRBJ1-5|TRBV7-8|-
CASSLRGGTGVDNQPQHF
TGTGCCAGCAGCTTAAGAGGGGGGACAGGAGTTGACAATCAGCCCCAGCATTTT
>-|TRBJ1-5|TRBV28|once
CASSLPQDRQPQHF
TGTGCCAGCAGTTTACCCCAAGATCGCCAGCCCCAGCATTTT
>-|TRBJ1-6|TRBV5-1|-
CASSLAGLGSSYNSPLHF
TGCGCCAGCAGCTTGGCGGGACTGGGGAGCTCCTATAATTCACCCCTCCACTTT
>TRBD1|TRBJ2-5|TRBV19|-
CASSIRGTGLETQYF
TGTGCCAGTAGTATTCGGGGGACAGGGCTGGAGACCCAGTACTTC
>-|TRBJ1-2|TRBV5-4|-
CASSLVRGAANYGYTF
TGTGCCAGCAGCTTGGTTCGGGGGGCCGCTAACTATGGCTACACCTTC
>TRBD1|TRBJ1-4|TRBV7-9|-
CASSRWDSNEKLFF
TGTGCCAGCAGCCGATGGGACAGTAATGAAAAACTGTTTTTT
>-|TRBJ2-1|TRBV5-1|-
CASSLLPNSYNEQFF
TGCGCCAGCAGCTTGCTACCGAACTCCTACAATGAGCAGTTCTTC
>-|TRBJ1-2|TRBV5-3|few
CARSLFPHLYGYTF
TGTGCCAGAAGCTTGTTCCCACACCTCTATGGCTACACCTTC
>-|TRBJ1-6|TRBV5-4|few
CASSPNRVSNSPLHF
TGTGCCAGCAGCCCCAACAGGGTATCGAATTCACCCCTCCACTTT
>-|TRBJ2-2|TRBV19|few
CASSISGSGGELFF
TGTGCCAGTAGTATCTCCGGGTCCGGCGGGGAGCTGTTTTTT
>-|TRBJ1-5|TRBV19|-
CASSISVISNQPQHF
TGTGCCAGTAGTATTTCGGTGATTAGCAATCAGCCCCAGCATTTT
>TRBD1|TRBJ1-1|TRBV9|-
CASSAVGQGAAEAFF
TGTGCCAGCAGCGCCGTCGGACAGGGGGCAGCTGAAGCTTTCTTT
>TRBD1|TRBJ1-1|TRBV28|-
CASSLRLTGEAFF
TGTGCCAGCAGTTTACGGCTGACAGGGGAAGCTTTCTTT
>-|TRBJ1-2|TRBV7-2|-
CASSIQVSSGYGYTF
TGTGCCAGCAGCATTCAAGTCTCCTCGGGCTATGGCTACACCTTC
>-|TRBJ1-6|TRBV9|few
CASSVVGGNSPLHF
TGTGCCAGCAGCGTAGTGGGCGGGAATTCACCCCTCCACTTT
>TRBD2|TRBJ2-1|TRBV14|-
CASSLTGTSGGVRYNEQFF
TGTGCCAGCAGCCTCACCGGGACTAGCGGGGGTGTTCGATACAATGAGCAGTTCTTC
>-|TRBJ1-2|TRBV28|-
CASSLAGYGYTF
TGTGCCAGCAGTTTAGCAGGGTATGGCTACACCTTC
>TRBD1|TRBJ1-2|TRBV5-1|-
CASSATGASNYGYTF
TGCGCCAGCAGCGCTACAGGGGCTTCAAACTATGGCTACACCTTC